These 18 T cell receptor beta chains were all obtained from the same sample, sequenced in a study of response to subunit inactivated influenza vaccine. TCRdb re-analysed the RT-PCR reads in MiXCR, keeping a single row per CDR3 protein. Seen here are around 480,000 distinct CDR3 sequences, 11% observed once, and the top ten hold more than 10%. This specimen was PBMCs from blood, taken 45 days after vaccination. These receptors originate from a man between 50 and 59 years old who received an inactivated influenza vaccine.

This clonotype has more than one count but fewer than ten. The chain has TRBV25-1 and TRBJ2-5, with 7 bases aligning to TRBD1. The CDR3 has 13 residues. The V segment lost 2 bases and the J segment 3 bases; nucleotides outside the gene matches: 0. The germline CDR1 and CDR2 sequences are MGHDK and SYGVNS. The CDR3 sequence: CASSEQGEETQYF. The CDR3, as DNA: TGTGCCAGCAGTGAACAGGGGGAAGAGACCCAGTACTTC.

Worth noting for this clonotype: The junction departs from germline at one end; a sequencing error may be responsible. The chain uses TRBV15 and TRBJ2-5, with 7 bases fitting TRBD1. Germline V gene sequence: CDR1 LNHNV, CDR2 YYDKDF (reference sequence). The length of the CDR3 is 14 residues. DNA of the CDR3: TGTGCCACCAGTAGAGACAGGGCCCAAGAGACCCAGTACTTC. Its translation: CATSRDRAQETQYF.

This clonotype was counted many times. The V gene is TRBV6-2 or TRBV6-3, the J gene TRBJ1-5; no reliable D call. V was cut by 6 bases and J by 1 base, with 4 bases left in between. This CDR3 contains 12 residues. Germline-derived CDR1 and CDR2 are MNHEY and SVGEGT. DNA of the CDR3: TGTGCCAGCAGGGACAGCAATCAGCCCCAGCATTTT. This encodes CASRDSNQPQHF.

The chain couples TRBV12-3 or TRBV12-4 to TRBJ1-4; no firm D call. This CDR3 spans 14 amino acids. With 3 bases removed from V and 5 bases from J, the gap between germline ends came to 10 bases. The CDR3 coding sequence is TGTGCCAGCAGTTTGATAGGGCCCAATGAAAAACTGTTTTTT. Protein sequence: CASSLIGPNEKLFF.

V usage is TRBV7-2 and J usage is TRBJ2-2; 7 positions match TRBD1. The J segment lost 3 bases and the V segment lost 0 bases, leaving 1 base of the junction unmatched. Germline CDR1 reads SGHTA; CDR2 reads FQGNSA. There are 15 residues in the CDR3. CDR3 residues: CASSLAQGHTGELFF. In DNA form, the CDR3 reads TGTGCCAGCAGCTTAGCACAGGGGCACACCGGGGAGCTGTTTTTT. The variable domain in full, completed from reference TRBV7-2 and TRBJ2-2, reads GAGVSQSPSNKVTEKGKDVELRCDPISGHTALYWYRQSLGQGLEFLIYFQGNSAPDKSGLPSDRFSAERTGGSVSTLTIQRTQQEDSAVYLCASSLAQGHTGELFFGEGSRLTVL.

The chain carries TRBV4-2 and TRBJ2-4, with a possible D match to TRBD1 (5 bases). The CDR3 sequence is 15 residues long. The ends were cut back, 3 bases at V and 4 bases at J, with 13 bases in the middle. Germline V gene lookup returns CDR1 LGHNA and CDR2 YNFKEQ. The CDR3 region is CASSQARTRKNIQYF. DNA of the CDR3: TGTGCCAGCAGCCAGGCGCGGACAAGAAAAAACATTCAGTACTTC.

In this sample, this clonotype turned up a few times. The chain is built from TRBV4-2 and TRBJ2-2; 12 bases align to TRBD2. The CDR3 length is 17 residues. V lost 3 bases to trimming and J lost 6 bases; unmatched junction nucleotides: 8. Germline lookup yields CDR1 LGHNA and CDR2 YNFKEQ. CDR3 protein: CASSQASGRASAGELFF. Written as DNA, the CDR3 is TGTGCCAGCAGCCAGGCTAGCGGGAGGGCCTCCGCCGGGGAGCTGTTTTTT.

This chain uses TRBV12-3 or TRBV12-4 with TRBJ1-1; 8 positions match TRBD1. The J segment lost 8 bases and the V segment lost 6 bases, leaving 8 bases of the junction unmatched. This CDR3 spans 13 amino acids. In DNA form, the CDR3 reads TGTGCCAGCAGGAACAGGGGGATGAGGGAAGCTTTCTTT. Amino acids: CASRNRGMREAFF.

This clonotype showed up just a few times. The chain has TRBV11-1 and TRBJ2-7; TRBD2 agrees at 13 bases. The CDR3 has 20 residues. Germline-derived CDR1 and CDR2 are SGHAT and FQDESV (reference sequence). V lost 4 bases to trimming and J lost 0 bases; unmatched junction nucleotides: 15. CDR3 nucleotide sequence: TGTGCCAGCAGCTCCCCGATTTCCGGGACTAGCGGGGTTAGCTCCTACGAGCAGTACTTC. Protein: CASSSPISGTSGVSSYEQYF.

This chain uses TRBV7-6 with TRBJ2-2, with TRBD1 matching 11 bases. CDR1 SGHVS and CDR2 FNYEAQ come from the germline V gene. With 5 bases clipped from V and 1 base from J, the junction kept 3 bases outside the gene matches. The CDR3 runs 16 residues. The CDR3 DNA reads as TGTGCCAGCAGCACCGGGACAGGGGGGAACACCGGGGAGCTGTTTTTT. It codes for CASSTGTGGNTGELFF.

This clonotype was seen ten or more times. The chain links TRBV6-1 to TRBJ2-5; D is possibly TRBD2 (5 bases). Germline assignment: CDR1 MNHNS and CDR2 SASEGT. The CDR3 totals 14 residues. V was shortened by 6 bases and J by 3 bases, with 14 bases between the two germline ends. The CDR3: CASRSWTAEETQYF. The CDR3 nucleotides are TGTGCCAGCAGGTCTTGGACTGCCGAAGAGACCCAGTACTTC.

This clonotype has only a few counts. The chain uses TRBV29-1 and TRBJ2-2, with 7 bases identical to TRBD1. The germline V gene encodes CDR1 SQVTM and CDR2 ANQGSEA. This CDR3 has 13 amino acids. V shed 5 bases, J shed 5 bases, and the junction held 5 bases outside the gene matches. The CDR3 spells CSVRTGGTGELFF. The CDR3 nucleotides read TGCAGCGTTCGGACAGGCGGAACCGGGGAGCTGTTTTTT.

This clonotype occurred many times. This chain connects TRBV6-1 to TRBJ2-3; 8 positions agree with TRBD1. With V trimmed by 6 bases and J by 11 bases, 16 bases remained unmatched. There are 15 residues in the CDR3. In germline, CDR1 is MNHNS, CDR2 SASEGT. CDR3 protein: CASRERGQASGGQYF. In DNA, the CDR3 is TGTGCCAGCAGGGAACGGGGACAGGCGAGTGGTGGGCAGTATTTT.

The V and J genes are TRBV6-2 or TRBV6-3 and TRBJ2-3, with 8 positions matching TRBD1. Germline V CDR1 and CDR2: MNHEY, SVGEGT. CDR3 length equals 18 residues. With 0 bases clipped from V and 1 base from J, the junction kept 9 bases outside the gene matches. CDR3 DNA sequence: TGTGCCAGCAGTTACTCCGGGACAGGCGTTAGTGGCACAGATACGCAGTATTTT. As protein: CASSYSGTGVSGTDTQYF.

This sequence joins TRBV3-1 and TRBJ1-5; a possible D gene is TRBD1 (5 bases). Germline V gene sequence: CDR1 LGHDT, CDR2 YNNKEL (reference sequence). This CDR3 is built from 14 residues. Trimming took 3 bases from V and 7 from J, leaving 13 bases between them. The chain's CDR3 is CASSQGRGWQPQHF. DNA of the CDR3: TGTGCCAGCAGCCAGGGGAGGGGTTGGCAGCCCCAGCATTTT.

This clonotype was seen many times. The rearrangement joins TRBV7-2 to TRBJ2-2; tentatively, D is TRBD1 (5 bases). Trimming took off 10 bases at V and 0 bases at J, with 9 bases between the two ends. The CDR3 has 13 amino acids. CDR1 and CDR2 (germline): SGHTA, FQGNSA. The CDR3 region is CATQTANTGELFF. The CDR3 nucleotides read TGTGCCACCCAGACAGCGAACACCGGGGAGCTGTTTTTT.

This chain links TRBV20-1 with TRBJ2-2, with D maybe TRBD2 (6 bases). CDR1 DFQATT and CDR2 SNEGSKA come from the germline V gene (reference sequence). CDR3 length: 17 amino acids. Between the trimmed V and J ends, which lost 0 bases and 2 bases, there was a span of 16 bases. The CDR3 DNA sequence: TGCAGTGCTAGAGATAAAGGAGGGTCGTTCAACACCGGGGAGCTGTTTTTT. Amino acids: CSARDKGGSFNTGELFF.

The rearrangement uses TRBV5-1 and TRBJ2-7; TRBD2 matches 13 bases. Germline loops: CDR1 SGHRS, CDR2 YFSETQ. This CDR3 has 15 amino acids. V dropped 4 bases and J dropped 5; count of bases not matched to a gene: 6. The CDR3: CASSMGLAGTDEQYF. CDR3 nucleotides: TGCGCCAGCAGCATGGGACTAGCGGGGACAGACGAGCAGTACTTC.